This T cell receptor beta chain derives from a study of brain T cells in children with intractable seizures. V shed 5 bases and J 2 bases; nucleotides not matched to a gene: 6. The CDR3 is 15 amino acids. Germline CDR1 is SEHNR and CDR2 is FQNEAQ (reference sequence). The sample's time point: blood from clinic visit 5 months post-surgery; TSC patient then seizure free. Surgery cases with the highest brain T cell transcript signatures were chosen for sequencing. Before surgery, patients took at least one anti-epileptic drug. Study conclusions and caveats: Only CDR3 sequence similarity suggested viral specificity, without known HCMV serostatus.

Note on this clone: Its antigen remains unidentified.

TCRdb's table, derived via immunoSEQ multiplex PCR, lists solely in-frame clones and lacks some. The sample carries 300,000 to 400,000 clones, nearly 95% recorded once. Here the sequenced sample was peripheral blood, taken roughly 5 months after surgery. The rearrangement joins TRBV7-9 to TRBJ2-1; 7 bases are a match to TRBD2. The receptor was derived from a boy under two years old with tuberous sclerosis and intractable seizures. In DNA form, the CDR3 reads TGTGCCAGCAGCACCGCTAGCGGACCCTACAATGAGCAGTTCTTC. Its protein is CASSTASGPYNEQFF.